This TCR beta chain was identified in a study of blood T cell repertoires in COVID-19. The repertoire was sequenced with immunoSEQ multiplex PCR; TCRdb's copy has only in-frame clones and lacks some. Of under 300,000 clones listed, roughly 90% are singletons. The germline gives CDR1 MNHNY, CDR2 SVGAGI (reference sequence). V was shortened by 6 bases and J by 4 bases, with 15 bases between the two germline ends. The CDR3 covers 15 residues. The receptor comes from a man in his 60s with acute or convalescent COVID-19. This chain links TRBV6-6 with TRBJ2-2; D perhaps matches TRBD2 (6 bases). Sequences were obtained from peripheral blood. The CDR3 region is CASRPWGGGTGELFF. CDR3 DNA sequence: TGTGCCAGCAGACCCTGGGGAGGCGGCACCGGGGAGCTGTTTTTT.